This TCR beta chain came from a study of blood T cell repertoires in COVID-19. For the study at large: Samples representing acute and convalescent COVID-19 were sourced from the United States, Italy and Spain. T cells, B-cell-depleted T cells, or PBMCs supplied cDNA or gDNA.

Per the authors' pipeline: Cell counts per sample came from amplifying reference gene primers. The assay was immunoSEQ multiplex PCR, and TCRdb's table has in-frame clones only and misses some. V, J and clone size derive from that table, while D and trimming were established from the DNA sequence. The top ten clones hold about 6.3% of a sample with approximately 350,000 clones, about 89% of them seen once. There are a few counts of this clone. The CDR3 contains 15 residues. V was trimmed by 1 base and J by 5 bases, leaving 12 bases between them. CDR1 and CDR2 from the germline V gene are LNHNV and YYDKDF (reference sequence).

Specimen: peripheral blood. The chain links TRBV15 to TRBJ1-5; D gene unclear. The source of this sequence is a woman in her forties or fifties with COVID-19, enrolled during active disease. The CDR3 here is CATSRVGQGHQPQHF. In DNA, the CDR3 is TGTGCCACCAGCAGAGTGGGCCAAGGCCATCAGCCCCAGCATTTT. Drawing the rest from reference TRBV15 and TRBJ1-5, the complete variable domain is DAMVIQNPRYQVTQFGKPVTLSCSQTLNHNVMYWYQQKSSQAPKLLFHYYDKDFNNEADTPDNFQSRRPNTSFCFLDIRSPGLGDTAMYLCATSRVGQGHQPQHFGDGTRLSIL.